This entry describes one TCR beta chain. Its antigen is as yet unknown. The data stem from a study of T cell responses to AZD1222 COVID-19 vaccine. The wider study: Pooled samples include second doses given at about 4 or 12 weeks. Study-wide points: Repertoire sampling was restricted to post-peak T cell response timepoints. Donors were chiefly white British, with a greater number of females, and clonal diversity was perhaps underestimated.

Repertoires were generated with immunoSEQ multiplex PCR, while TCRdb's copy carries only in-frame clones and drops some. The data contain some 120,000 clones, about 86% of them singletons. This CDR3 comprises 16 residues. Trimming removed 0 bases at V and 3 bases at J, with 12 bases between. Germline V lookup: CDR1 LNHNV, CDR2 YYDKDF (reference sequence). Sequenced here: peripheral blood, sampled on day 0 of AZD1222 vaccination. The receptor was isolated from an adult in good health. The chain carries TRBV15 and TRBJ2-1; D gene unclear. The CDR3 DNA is TGTGCCACCAGCAGAGATGTAGTGAACAGCTACAATGAGCAGTTCTTC. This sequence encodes CATSRDVVNSYNEQFF.